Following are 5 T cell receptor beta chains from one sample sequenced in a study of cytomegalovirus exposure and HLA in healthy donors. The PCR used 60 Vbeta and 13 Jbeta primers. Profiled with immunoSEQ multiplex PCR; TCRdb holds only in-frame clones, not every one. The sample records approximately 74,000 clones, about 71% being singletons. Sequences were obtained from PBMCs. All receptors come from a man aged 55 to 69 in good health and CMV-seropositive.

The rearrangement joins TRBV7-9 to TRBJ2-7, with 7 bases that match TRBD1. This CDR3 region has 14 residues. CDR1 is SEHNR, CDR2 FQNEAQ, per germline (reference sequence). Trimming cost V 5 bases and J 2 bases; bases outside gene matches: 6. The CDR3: CASSIGGRAYEQYF. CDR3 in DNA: TGTGCCAGCAGCATAGGGGGCAGGGCCTACGAGCAGTACTTC.

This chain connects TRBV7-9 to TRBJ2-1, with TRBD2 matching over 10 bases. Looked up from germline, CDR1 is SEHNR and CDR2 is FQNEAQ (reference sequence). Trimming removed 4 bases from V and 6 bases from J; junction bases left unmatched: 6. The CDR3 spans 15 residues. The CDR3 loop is CASSYPGTSVNEQFF. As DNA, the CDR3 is TGTGCCAGCAGCTACCCCGGGACTAGCGTCAATGAGCAGTTCTTC.

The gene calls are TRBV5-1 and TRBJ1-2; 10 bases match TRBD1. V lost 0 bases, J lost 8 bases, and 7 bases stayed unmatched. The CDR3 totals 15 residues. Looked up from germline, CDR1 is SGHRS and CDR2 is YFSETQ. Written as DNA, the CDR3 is TGCGCCAGCAGCTTGGCCGGGACAGGGGTATACGGCTACACCTTC. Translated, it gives CASSLAGTGVYGYTF.

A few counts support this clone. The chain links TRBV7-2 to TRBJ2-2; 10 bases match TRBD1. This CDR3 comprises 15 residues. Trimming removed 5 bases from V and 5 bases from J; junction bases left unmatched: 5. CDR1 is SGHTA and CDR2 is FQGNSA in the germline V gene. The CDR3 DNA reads TGTGCCAGCAGCCGGGGACAGGGGCTTACCGGGGAGCTGTTTTTT. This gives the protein CASSRGQGLTGELFF.

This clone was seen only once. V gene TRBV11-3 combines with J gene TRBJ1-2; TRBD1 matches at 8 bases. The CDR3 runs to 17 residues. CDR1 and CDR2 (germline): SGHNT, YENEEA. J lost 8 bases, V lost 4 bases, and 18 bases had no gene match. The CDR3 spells CASSSGTGPQNVDGYTF. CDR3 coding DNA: TGTGCCAGCAGCTCCGGGACAGGACCACAGAATGTCGACGGCTACACCTTC.